What follows is one T cell receptor (beta chain) and its context. Its specificity is unknown. The assay was immunoSEQ multiplex PCR, and TCRdb's table has in-frame clones only and misses some. The sample has hundreds of thousands of clones; less than 80% are singletons. The data are from a study of shared clonotypes between healthy human individuals. Notes on the study in general: Among donors, the sharing of clonotypes was expected to be influenced by sequencing depth.

CDR1 and CDR2 (germline): MNHEY, SMNVEV (reference sequence). J lost 6 bases, V lost 3 bases, and 12 bases had no gene match. The CDR3 loop spans 16 amino acids. The receptor was isolated from a woman in her twenties or thirties in good health. The V gene is TRBV27, the J gene TRBJ2-7; 9 positions agree with TRBD1. Sequences were obtained from memory CD4+ T cells sorted from blood. The subset denotes: CD45RA-negative fraction. The CDR3 reads CASSFFSAGTGFEQYF. The CDR3 nucleotides read TGTGCCAGCAGTTTCTTCTCAGCCGGGACAGGGTTCGAGCAGTACTTC.